The 8 T cell receptor beta chains given below trace back to one sample, sequenced in a study of Graves' ophthalmopathy and Graves' hyperthyroidism. Transcripts of RNA were the source for amplifying TCR beta CDR3 regions. In the first round, RT-PCR was carried out with HTBI primers, and a multiplex PCR formed the second round. TCRdb fed the multiplex PCR reads into MiXCR, producing one record per CDR3 protein. The sample consists of 1 million to 1.3 million distinct CDR3 sequences, less than 45% of them appearing once. Sequenced: peripheral blood or thyroid tissue (not recorded which). All receptors come from an adult man with Graves' hyperthyroidism.

About this clonotype: A much larger clone differs from this one at a single base, so this may be a read error. The CDR3 DNA follows: TGTGTCAGCAGCACCGGGACAGGGAGGGGCGCAACTAATGAAAAACTGTTTTTT. Translated: CVSSTGTGRGATNEKLFF. J is TRBJ1-4 and V is TRBV7-9; 9 bases are a match to TRBD1. CDR1 and CDR2 (germline): SEHNR, FQNEAQ (reference sequence). The CDR3 extends over 18 amino acids.

This clonotype was observed a single time. V is TRBV19 and J is TRBJ1-2; 7 nucleotides line up with TRBD1. After removal of 8 bases from V and 1 base from J, the junction contained 13 bases not matched to a gene. Germline CDR1 and CDR2: LNHDA and SQIVND (reference sequence). The CDR3 runs 16 residues. CDR3 sequence reads: CASQGEKGWGNYGYTF. CDR3 coding DNA: TGTGCCAGTCAGGGGGAGAAAGGCTGGGGTAACTATGGCTACACCTTC.

The chain joins TRBV2 to TRBJ1-5; D gene uncertain. CDR1 is SNHLY, CDR2 FYNNEI, per germline. V lost 3 bases, J lost 9 bases, and 15 bases lay in between. The CDR3 contains 14 residues. CDR3 DNA: TGTGCCAGCAGTGATTCGGCCACAATCTCGCCCCAGCATTTT. Its protein is CASSDSATISPQHF.

This clonotype was counted a few times. V is TRBV24-1 and J is TRBJ2-2, with D tentatively TRBD1 or TRBD2 (5 bases each). Germline loops: CDR1 KGHDR, CDR2 SFDVKD. Trimming took 11 bases from V and 2 from J, leaving 20 bases between them. The CDR3 sequence is 16 residues long. CDR3 region: CASRFRDSGNTGELFF. The CDR3 region has the DNA TGTGCCAGCAGGTTCCGAGACAGCGGTAACACCGGGGAGCTGTTTTTT.

The gene calls are TRBV19 and TRBJ1-1, with 9 bases identical to TRBD1. With V trimmed by 7 bases and J by 2 bases, 11 bases remained unmatched. Germline CDR1 LNHDA, CDR2 SQIVND (reference sequence). The CDR3 has 16 amino acids. The CDR3 DNA follows: TGTGCCAGTACCCCTAGTGGGACAGGGCTTAACACTGAAGCTTTCTTT. This encodes CASTPSGTGLNTEAFF.

Regarding this clonotype: The CDR3 ends on some other residue instead of the conserved phenylalanine or tryptophan, so this is likely a read error. The chain couples TRBV7-3 to TRBJ2-7, with D perhaps matching TRBD2 (6 bases). Germline V lookup: CDR1 SGHTA, CDR2 FQGTGA. V lost 5 bases to trimming and J lost 7 bases, with 21 bases between them. CDR3 size: 15 residues. The CDR3 bases are TGTGCCAGCAGCCCCAGCGGGCAGGGTGGCTATGAGCAGTACCTC. Its protein product is CASSPSGQGGYEQYL.

This clonotype was observed at least ten times. This chain connects TRBV19 to TRBJ2-7, with 7 bases lining up with TRBD2. Germline V gene lookup returns CDR1 LNHDA and CDR2 SQIVND (reference sequence). The V and J ends lost 8 bases and 7 bases, in that order; junction bases with no gene match: 5. The CDR3 is made up of 11 amino acids. CDR3 sequence: CASRGGGEQYF. As DNA, the CDR3 is TGTGCCAGTCGGGGCGGGGGAGAGCAGTACTTC. The full variable domain, completed using reference TRBV19 and TRBJ2-7, is DGGITQSPKYLFRKEGQNVTLSCEQNLNHDAMYWYRQDPGQGLRLIYYSQIVNDFQKGDIAEGYSVSREKKESFPLTVTSAQKNPTAFYLCASRGGGEQYFGPGTRLTVT.

This clonotype was recorded many times. The J gene is TRBJ2-7, the V gene TRBV25-1, with D unclear. Germline V gene sequence: CDR1 MGHDK, CDR2 SYGVNS. V was trimmed by 4 bases and J by 1 base, leaving 17 bases between them. The CDR3 runs to 16 residues. This CDR3 is CASSGADTGISYEQYF. CDR3 DNA sequence: TGTGCCAGCAGTGGTGCCGACACGGGTATTTCCTACGAGCAGTACTTC.